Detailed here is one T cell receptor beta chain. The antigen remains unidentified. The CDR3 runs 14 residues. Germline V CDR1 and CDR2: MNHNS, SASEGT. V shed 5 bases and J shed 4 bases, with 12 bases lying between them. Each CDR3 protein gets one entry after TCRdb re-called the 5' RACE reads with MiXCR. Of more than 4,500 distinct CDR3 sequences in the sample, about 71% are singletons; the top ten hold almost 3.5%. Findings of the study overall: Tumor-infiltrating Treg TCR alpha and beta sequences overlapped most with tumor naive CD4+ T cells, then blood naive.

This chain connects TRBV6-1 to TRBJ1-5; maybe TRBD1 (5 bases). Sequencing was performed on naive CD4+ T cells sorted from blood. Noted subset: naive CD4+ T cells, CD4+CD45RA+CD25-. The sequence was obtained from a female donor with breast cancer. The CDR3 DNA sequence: TGTGCCAGCAGTATGAGAGGGACTAATCAGCCCCAGCATTTT. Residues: CASSMRGTNQPQHF.